Presented here are 26 T cell receptor beta chains from one specimen sequenced in a study of shared clonotypes between healthy human individuals. Assay: immunoSEQ multiplex PCR; the TCRdb copy retains only in-frame clones and omits some. The table lists about 1.1 million clones, 70% to 80% of them singletons. Specimen: memory CD4+ T cells from PBMCs. The subset denotes: CD45RA-negative fraction. The receptors derive from a man younger than 35 in good health. Some clones in this sample may be carry-over from other donors' samples.

The rearrangement joins TRBV9 to TRBJ1-5, with TRBD1 matching over 7 bases. This CDR3 has 14 amino acids. Germline CDR1 reads SGDLS; CDR2 reads YYNGEE. The ends lost 2 bases at V and 6 bases at J; junction bases unmatched: 5. The DNA for the CDR3 is TGTGCCAGCAGCGTGGGGACAGATCTTCAGCCCCAGCATTTT. It is translated as CASSVGTDLQPQHF.

The chain recombines TRBV7-3 with TRBJ2-1; weak D call: TRBD2 (6 bases). CDR1 is SGHTA and CDR2 is FQGTGA in the germline V gene. This CDR3 has 15 residues. Trimming shortened V by 3 bases and J by 7 bases, and 16 bases separated the two germline ends. CDR3 DNA: TGTGCCAGCAGCTTGGGGGACTCCCCCCGAAATGAGCAGTTCTTC. Amino acids: CASSLGDSPRNEQFF.

The rearrangement uses TRBV4-1 and TRBJ1-3, with a tentative D call TRBD1 (5 bases). This CDR3 comprises 17 residues. V was pared by 3 bases and J by 0 bases, with 15 bases between. From germline, CDR1 is MGHRA and CDR2 YSYEKL. CDR3 amino acids: CASSQGLGRLSGNTIYF. The CDR3 DNA follows: TGCGCCAGCAGCCAGGGCTTGGGACGGCTCTCTGGAAACACCATATATTTT.

This clone occurred a few times. The rearrangement joins TRBV27 to TRBJ2-5; D might be TRBD1 (6 bases). Per germline, CDR1 MNHEY and CDR2 SMNVEV (reference sequence). Between the trimmed V and J ends, which lost 6 bases and 2 bases, there was a span of 19 bases. This CDR3 contains 16 residues. The CDR3: CASSPIPGTKQETQYF. Written as DNA, the CDR3 is TGTGCCAGCAGCCCTATCCCCGGGACAAAACAAGAGACCCAGTACTTC.

Comments on this clone: This CDR3 is also generated by other DNA sequences in the sample. The V and J genes are TRBV5-1 and TRBJ2-1; unclear D gene. CDR3 length: 15 amino acids. With 0 bases removed from V and 0 bases from J, the gap between germline ends came to 7 bases. The germline CDR1 and CDR2 sequences are SGHRS and YFSETQ. The CDR3 DNA sequence: TGCGCCAGCAGCTTGGCCCCCAGCTCCTACAATGAGCAGTTCTTC. Residues: CASSLAPSSYNEQFF.

V usage is TRBV19 and J usage is TRBJ1-1; a weak D match, TRBD1 (5 bases). Germline values: CDR1 LNHDA, CDR2 SQIVND (reference sequence). V gave up 3 bases and J gave up 3 bases, with 11 bases separating them. The CDR3 extends over 14 amino acids. CDR3 DNA: TGTGCCAGTAGTATCGGCAGGGCCCACACTGAAGCTTTCTTT. Its protein product is CASSIGRAHTEAFF.

This sequence joins TRBV28 and TRBJ2-1, with D uncertain. Germline values: CDR1 MDHEN, CDR2 SYDVKM. The CDR3 consists of 13 residues. V shed 2 bases and J shed 10 bases, with 12 bases lying between them. The CDR3 region is CASSLAPRREQFF. The CDR3 bases are TGTGCCAGCAGTTTAGCTCCCCGGAGAGAGCAGTTCTTC. Full variable domain (remainder filled in from reference TRBV28 and TRBJ2-1): DVKVTQSSRYLVKRTGEKVFLECVQDMDHENMFWYRQDPGLGLRLIYFSYDVKMKEKGDIPEGYSVSREKKERFSLILESASTNQTSMYLCASSLAPRREQFFGPGTRLTVL.

The chain couples TRBV27 to TRBJ1-1; the match to TRBD1 covers 9 bases. Germline values: CDR1 MNHEY, CDR2 SMNVEV (reference sequence). V shed 2 bases and J 3 bases; nucleotides not matched to a gene: 7. The CDR3 runs 16 residues. CDR3 region: CASSLDGTGRDTEAFF. The CDR3 bases are TGTGCCAGCAGTTTAGACGGGACAGGGAGAGACACTGAAGCTTTCTTT.

This clone was counted a single time. The chain is built from TRBV7-9 and TRBJ2-5, with 12 bases aligning to TRBD1. Germline CDR1 SEHNR, CDR2 FQNEAQ (reference sequence). Trimming cost V 2 bases and J 4 bases; bases outside gene matches: 11. There are 18 residues in the CDR3. CDR3 coding DNA: TGTGCCAGCAGCTTACTCCCGGGACAGGGGGCAGGTGGAGAGACCCAGTACTTC. This sequence encodes CASSLLPGQGAGGETQYF.

The chain carries TRBV4-2 and TRBJ2-4; D is uncertain. The germline CDR1 and CDR2 sequences are LGHNA and YNFKEQ. Trimming removed 2 bases at V and 8 bases at J, with 16 bases between. The CDR3 sequence is 15 residues long. The CDR3 loop is CASSQSSDSRDIQYF. DNA for the CDR3: TGTGCCAGCAGCCAATCGAGCGACTCCCGCGACATTCAGTACTTC.

The rearrangement joins TRBV30 to TRBJ2-5; possible D gene TRBD1, 5 bases. CDR1 and CDR2 from the germline V gene are GTSNPN and SVGIG (reference sequence). Trimming took 8 bases from V and 5 from J, leaving 15 bases between them. This CDR3 region has 12 residues. CDR3 residues: CAPEGVGETQYF. CDR3 nucleotides: TGTGCCCCGGAAGGGGTCGGGGAGACCCAGTACTTC.

This rearrangement joins TRBV2 to TRBJ2-7, with D possibly TRBD2 on 6 matching bases. V was cut by 4 bases and J by 3 bases, with 16 bases left in between. This CDR3 region has 15 residues. The germline V gene has CDR1 SNHLY and CDR2 FYNNEI. CDR3 amino acids: CASSGGGATGYEQYF. The DNA of the CDR3 is TGTGCCAGCAGTGGGGGCGGGGCGACGGGCTACGAGCAGTACTTC.

This sequence joins TRBV11-2 and TRBJ2-7; weak D call: TRBD2 (6 bases). Germline CDR1 reads SGHAT; CDR2 reads FQNNGV. Trimming cost V 5 bases and J 7 bases, with 15 bases left between them. The CDR3 totals 13 residues. In DNA, the CDR3 is TGTGCCAGCAGCCCAGGCGGGAAGGGGGAGCAGTACTTC. Protein: CASSPGGKGEQYF.

The chain has TRBV10-3 and TRBJ2-7; 7 bases fit TRBD2. CDR1 and CDR2 from the germline V gene are ENHRY and SYGVKD. The CDR3 contains 13 residues. V trimming: 5 bases; J trimming: 3 bases; junction bases outside the gene matches: 4. The chain's CDR3 is CAISQIAGYEQYF. The DNA of the CDR3 is TGTGCCATCAGTCAAATAGCGGGCTACGAGCAGTACTTC.

The chain has TRBV6-4 and TRBJ1-3, with 7 positions matching TRBD1. The junction had 5 bases not matched to a gene; V was cut back by 6 bases and J by 0 bases. Germline CDR1 MRHNA, CDR2 SNTAGT. The CDR3 extends over 15 amino acids. The CDR3 spells CASSWGQHSGNTIYF. Written as DNA, the CDR3 is TGTGCCAGCAGCTGGGGACAGCACTCTGGAAACACCATATATTTT.

The rearrangement joins TRBV19 to TRBJ2-5; a weak D match, TRBD2 (5 bases). The CDR3 runs 16 residues. Germline V lookup: CDR1 LNHDA, CDR2 SQIVND (reference sequence). V lost 5 bases and J 1 base, leaving 17 bases between the germline ends. The chain's CDR3 is CASSPQRESRQETQYF. CDR3 nucleotide sequence: TGTGCCAGTAGTCCCCAAAGGGAGAGCCGCCAAGAGACCCAGTACTTC. Filled out from reference TRBV19 and TRBJ2-5, the complete variable domain reads DGGITQSPKYLFRKEGQNVTLSCEQNLNHDAMYWYRQDPGQGLRLIYYSQIVNDFQKGDIAEGYSVSREKKESFPLTVTSAQKNPTAFYLCASSPQRESRQETQYFGPGTRLLVL.

The CDR3 nucleotides are TGCAGTGCTAGGCCGAATAATACGCAGTATTTT. This gives the protein CSARPNNTQYF. The chain joins TRBV20-1 to TRBJ2-3; no reliable D call. V shed 3 bases and J shed 7 bases, with 8 bases lying between them. The germline CDR1 and CDR2 sequences are DFQATT and SNEGSKA (reference sequence). The CDR3 has 11 amino acids.

This rearrangement joins TRBV5-6 to TRBJ2-1, with D perhaps TRBD1 (6 bases). V was clipped by 5 bases and J by 6 bases, with 15 bases between them. The CDR3 is 14 residues long. Germline CDR1 SGHDT, CDR2 YYEEEE. The CDR3 nucleotides are TGTGCCAGCAGGCGTCAAACAGGGACCAATGAGCAGTTCTTC. Its translation is CASRRQTGTNEQFF.

The gene calls are TRBV1 and TRBJ2-7. TRBV1 is described as a pseudogene. The CDR3 extends over 19 amino acids. The CDR3 DNA sequence: TGCACCAGCAGCCAAGACTGGGGGGCCAGTCGACTAGACCCCTACGAGCAGTACTTC. Its protein is CTSSQDWGASRLDPYEQYF.

The chain uses TRBV9 and TRBJ2-2, with D uncertain. V was shortened by 0 bases and J by 4 bases, with 7 bases between the two germline ends. The CDR3 covers 14 residues. Per germline, CDR1 SGDLS and CDR2 YYNGEE. The CDR3 protein is CASSVAAATGELFF. The CDR3 coding sequence is TGTGCCAGCAGCGTAGCCGCAGCCACCGGGGAGCTGTTTTTT.

V gene TRBV25-1 combines with J gene TRBJ2-1; 9 bases are a match to TRBD2. V shed 7 bases and J 8 bases; nucleotides not matched to a gene: 9. The CDR3 runs to 14 residues. The germline gives CDR1 MGHDK, CDR2 SYGVNS. The CDR3 sequence: CASTEAREGHEQFF. CDR3 DNA sequence: TGTGCCAGCACAGAGGCGCGGGAGGGCCATGAGCAGTTCTTC.

The CDR3 nucleotides read TGCGCCAGCAGCCAGGCGAAAGGGGGAAGAAAAGAAAAACTGTTTTTT. This encodes CASSQAKGGRKEKLFF. This chain uses TRBV4-3 with TRBJ1-4, with a tentative D call TRBD1 (6 bases). Germline V lookup: CDR1 LGHNA, CDR2 YSLEER. Trimming pared 3 bases from V and 8 bases from J, leaving 19 bases between. This CDR3 is built from 16 residues.

The CDR3 bases are TGTGCCAGCAGCTTGGACAGGGCTGAAAAACTGTTTTTT. The encoded protein is CASSLDRAEKLFF. V and J are TRBV28 and TRBJ1-4; TRBD1 matches at 8 bases. This CDR3 has 13 residues. Germline CDR1 reads MDHEN; CDR2 reads SYDVKM. The V gene end was trimmed by 6 bases and the J gene end by 7 bases; junction bases not matched to a gene: 4.

The V gene is TRBV7-2, the J gene TRBJ2-5; no definite D call. CDR1 SGHTA and CDR2 FQGNSA come from the germline V gene. Trimming cost V 5 bases and J 5 bases, with 9 bases left between them. This CDR3 is 12 amino acids long. Here the CDR3 DNA reads TGTGCCAGCAGCCGAGAGTGGGAGACCCAGTACTTC. It yields the protein CASSREWETQYF.

V and J are TRBV7-6 and TRBJ1-4; 8 bases map to TRBD1. Trimming cost V 5 bases and J 4 bases; bases outside gene matches: 3. The CDR3 runs to 14 residues. Germline lookup yields CDR1 SGHVS and CDR2 FNYEAQ. The CDR3 coding sequence is TGTGCCAGCAGCCTTACAGGGGGTAATGAAAAACTGTTTTTT. As protein: CASSLTGGNEKLFF.

The CDR3 reads CATSKTGGEQFF. The CDR3 DNA sequence: TGTGCCACCAGCAAAACAGGGGGCGAGCAGTTCTTC. The genes are TRBV15 and TRBJ2-1; 9 positions match TRBD1. Germline CDR1 reads LNHNV; CDR2 reads YYDKDF (reference sequence). The trim removed 4 bases at V and 10 bases at J, leaving 2 bases unmatched. The CDR3 covers 12 residues. Looking up the rest from reference TRBV15 and TRBJ2-1 gives the full variable domain: DAMVIQNPRYQVTQFGKPVTLSCSQTLNHNVMYWYQQKSSQAPKLLFHYYDKDFNNEADTPDNFQSRRPNTSFCFLDIRSPGLGDTAMYLCATSKTGGEQFFGPGTRLTVL.